This T cell receptor (beta chain) was recovered during a study of cytomegalovirus exposure and HLA in healthy donors. Libraries were prepared by immunoSEQ multiplex PCR; TCRdb keeps only in-frame clonotypes and omits some of them. The sample has approximately 160,000 clones; approximately 84% are singletons. Germline values: CDR1 SQVTM, CDR2 ANQGSEA. With 5 bases removed from V and 2 bases from J, the gap between germline ends came to 8 bases. The CDR3 runs to 12 residues. The validation cohort, a group of roughly 120 subjects, included the donors and was separate from the roughly 700-subject first cohort.

The sample consisted of PBMCs. V usage is TRBV29-1 and J usage is TRBJ2-3, with unresolved D. The TCR originated in a young man in good health and CMV-seropositive. The DNA for the CDR3 is TGCAGCGTTACAGACACCACAGATACGCAGTATTTT. Protein product: CSVTDTTDTQYF.